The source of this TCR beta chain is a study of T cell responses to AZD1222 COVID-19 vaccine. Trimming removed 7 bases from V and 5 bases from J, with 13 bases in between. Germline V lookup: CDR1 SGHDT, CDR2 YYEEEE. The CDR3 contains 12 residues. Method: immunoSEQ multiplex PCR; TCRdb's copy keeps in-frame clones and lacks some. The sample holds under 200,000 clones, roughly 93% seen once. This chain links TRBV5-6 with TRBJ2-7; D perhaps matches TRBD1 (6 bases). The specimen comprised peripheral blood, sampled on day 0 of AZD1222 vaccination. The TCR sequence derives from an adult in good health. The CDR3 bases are TGTGCCAGCGGTAACGCAGGGGACGAGCAGTACTTC. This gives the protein CASGNAGDEQYF.